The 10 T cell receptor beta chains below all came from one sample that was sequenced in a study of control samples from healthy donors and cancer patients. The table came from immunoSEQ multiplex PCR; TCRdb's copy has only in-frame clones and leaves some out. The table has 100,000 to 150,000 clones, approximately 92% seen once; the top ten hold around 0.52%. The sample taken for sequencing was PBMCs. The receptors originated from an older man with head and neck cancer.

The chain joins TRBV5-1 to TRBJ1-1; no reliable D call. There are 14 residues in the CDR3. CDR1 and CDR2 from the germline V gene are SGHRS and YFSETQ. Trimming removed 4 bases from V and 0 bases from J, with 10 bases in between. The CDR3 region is CASSLAFMNTEAFF. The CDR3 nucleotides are TGCGCCAGCAGCCTTGCTTTTATGAACACTGAAGCTTTCTTT.

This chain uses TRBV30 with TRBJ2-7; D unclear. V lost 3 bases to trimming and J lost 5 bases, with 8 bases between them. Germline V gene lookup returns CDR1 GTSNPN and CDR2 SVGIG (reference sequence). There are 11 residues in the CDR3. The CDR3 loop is CAWRWLNEQYF. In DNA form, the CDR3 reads TGTGCCTGGAGGTGGCTCAACGAGCAGTACTTC. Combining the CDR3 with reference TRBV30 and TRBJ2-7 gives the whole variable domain SQTIHQWPATLVQPVGSPLSLECTVEGTSNPNLYWYRQAAGRGLQLLFYSVGIGQISSEVPQNLSASRPQDRQFILSSKKLLLSDSGFYLCAWRWLNEQYFGPGTRLTVT.

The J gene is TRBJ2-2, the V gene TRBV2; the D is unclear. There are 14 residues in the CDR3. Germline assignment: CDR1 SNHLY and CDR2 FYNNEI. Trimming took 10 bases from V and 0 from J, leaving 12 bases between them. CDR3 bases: TGTGCCAACCAAAAGCGACCGAACACCGGGGAGCTGTTTTTT. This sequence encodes CANQKRPNTGELFF.

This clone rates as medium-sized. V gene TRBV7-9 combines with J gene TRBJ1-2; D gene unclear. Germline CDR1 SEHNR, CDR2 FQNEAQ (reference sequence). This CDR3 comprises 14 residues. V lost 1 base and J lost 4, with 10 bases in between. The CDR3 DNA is TGTGCCAGCAGCTTAGAGGGTTACACCTATGGCTACACCTTC. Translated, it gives CASSLEGYTYGYTF. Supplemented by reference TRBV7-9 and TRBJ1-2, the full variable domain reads DTGVSQNPRHKITKRGQNVTFRCDPISEHNRLYWYRQTLGQGPEFLTYFQNEAQLEKSRLLSDRFSAERPKGSFSTLEIQRTEQGDSAMYLCASSLEGYTYGYTFGSGTRLTVV.

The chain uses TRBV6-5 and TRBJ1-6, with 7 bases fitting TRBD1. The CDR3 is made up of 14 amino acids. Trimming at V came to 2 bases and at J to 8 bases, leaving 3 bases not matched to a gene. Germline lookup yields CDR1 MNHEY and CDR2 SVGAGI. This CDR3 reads CASSYETGYSPLHF. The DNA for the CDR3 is TGTGCCAGCAGTTACGAGACAGGGTATTCACCCCTCCACTTT.

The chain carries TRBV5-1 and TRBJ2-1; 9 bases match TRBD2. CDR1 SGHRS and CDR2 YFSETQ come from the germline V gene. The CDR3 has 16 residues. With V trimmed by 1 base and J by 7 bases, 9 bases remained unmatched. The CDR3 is CASSLSTGTSSNEQFF. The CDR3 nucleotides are TGCGCCAGCAGCTTGTCAACCGGGACTAGCTCGAATGAGCAGTTCTTC.

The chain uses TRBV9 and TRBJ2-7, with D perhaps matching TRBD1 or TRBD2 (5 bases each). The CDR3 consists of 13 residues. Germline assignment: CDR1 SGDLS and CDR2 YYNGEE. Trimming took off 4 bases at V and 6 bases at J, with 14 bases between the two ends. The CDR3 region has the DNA TGTGCCAGCAGCTCCGGGACCTGGACCGAGCAGTACTTC. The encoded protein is CASSSGTWTEQYF.

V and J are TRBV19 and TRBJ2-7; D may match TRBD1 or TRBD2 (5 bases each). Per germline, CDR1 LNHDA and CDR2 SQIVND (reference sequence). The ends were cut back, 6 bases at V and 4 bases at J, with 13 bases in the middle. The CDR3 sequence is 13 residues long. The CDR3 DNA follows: TGTGCCAGTAGCCGGGACGGAAAATACGAGCAGTACTTC. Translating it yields CASSRDGKYEQYF.

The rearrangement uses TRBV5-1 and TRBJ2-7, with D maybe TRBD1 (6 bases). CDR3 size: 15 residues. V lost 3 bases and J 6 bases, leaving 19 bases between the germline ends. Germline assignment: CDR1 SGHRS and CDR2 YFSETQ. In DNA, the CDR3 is TGCGCCAGCAGCTACGGACAGTCCGCCCGCTTCGAGCAGTACTTC. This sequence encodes CASSYGQSARFEQYF.

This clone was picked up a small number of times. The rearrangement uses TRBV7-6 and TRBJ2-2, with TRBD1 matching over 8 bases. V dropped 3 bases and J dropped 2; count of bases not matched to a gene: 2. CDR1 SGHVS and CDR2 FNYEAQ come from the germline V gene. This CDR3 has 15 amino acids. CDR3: CASSFGQGNTGELFF. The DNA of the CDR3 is TGTGCCAGCAGCTTTGGACAGGGAAACACCGGGGAGCTGTTTTTT.